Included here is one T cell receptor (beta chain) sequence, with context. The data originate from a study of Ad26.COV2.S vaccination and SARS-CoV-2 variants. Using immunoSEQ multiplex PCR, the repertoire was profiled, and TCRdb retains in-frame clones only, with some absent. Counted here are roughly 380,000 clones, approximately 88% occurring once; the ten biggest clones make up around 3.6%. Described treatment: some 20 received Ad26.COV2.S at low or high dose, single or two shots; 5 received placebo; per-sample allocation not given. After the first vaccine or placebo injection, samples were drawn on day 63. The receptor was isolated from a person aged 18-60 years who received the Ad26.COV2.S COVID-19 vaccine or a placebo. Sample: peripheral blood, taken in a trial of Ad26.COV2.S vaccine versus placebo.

CDR3 bases: TGCGCCAGCAGCTTGGGCTGGGGCCTAAATGAAAAACTGTTTTTT. Protein product: CASSLGWGLNEKLFF. The chain combines TRBV5-1 with TRBJ1-4, with a possible D match to TRBD1 (5 bases). Germline V gives CDR1 SGHRS, CDR2 YFSETQ. V lost 0 bases to trimming and J lost 5 bases, with 11 bases between them. The CDR3 runs 15 residues.